This T cell receptor (beta chain) is from a study of regulatory T cells in long-lasting Graves disease. Documented time point: persistent/refractory GD, antithyroid drugs over 5 years with positive TRAb. The TCR library was made from RNA extracted from PBMCs. The CDR3 consists of 12 residues. V dropped 6 bases and J dropped 3 bases, with 11 bases sitting between them. Germline CDR1 DFQATT, CDR2 SNEGSKA (reference sequence). Construction of the TCR beta libraries employed iRepertoire HTBI primers in conjunction with Arm-PCR of CDR3 regions. TCRdb fed the multiplex PCR reads into MiXCR, producing one record per CDR3 protein. Here the sample spans roughly 400,000 distinct CDR3 sequences, roughly a fifth being singletons. The table lists this clonotype with a few counts.

Sequenced here: peripheral blood mononuclear cells (PBMCs), sampled when the disease was refractory, from a patient treated with antithyroid drugs. V gene TRBV20-1 combines with J gene TRBJ1-2, with D possibly TRBD1 on 5 matching bases. The receptor's source is a female donor with Graves disease. CDR3 sequence: CSAPIRDYGYTF. In DNA, the CDR3 is TGCAGTGCCCCGATCAGGGACTATGGCTACACCTTC.